This passage covers 24 T cell receptor beta chains from one sample sequenced in a study of siplizumab effects on memory and regulatory T cells. Measured with immunoSEQ multiplex PCR; TCRdb has only the in-frame clones, and not every one. The sample yields some 120,000 clones, just under 95% seen once. Sequenced input: non-Treg CD4+ T cells sorted from blood. The receptors were sampled from a human donor in good health.

The genes are TRBV5-1 and TRBJ1-1, with TRBD1 as a possible D gene (6 bases). The V gene lost 0 bases and the J gene lost 0 bases, with 9 bases spanning the gap. Germline CDR1 and CDR2: SGHRS and YFSETQ. The CDR3 has 15 amino acids. The CDR3 spells CASSLGQALNTEAFF. Written as DNA, the CDR3 is TGCGCCAGCAGCTTGGGACAGGCGTTGAACACTGAAGCTTTCTTT.

The gene calls are TRBV4-1 and TRBJ2-5, with 11 bases lining up with TRBD2. The CDR3 contains 19 residues. Germline values: CDR1 MGHRA, CDR2 YSYEKL. Losses at the gene ends were 0 bases for V and 2 bases for J; bases not matched to a gene: 11. The CDR3 DNA reads TGCGCCAGCAGCCAAGATCAACTAGCGGGGGACCCGGCACAAGAGACCCAGTACTTC. Translation: CASSQDQLAGDPAQETQYF.

This chain uses TRBV7-9 with TRBJ1-5, with D possibly matching TRBD1 (5 bases). The CDR3 consists of 11 residues. Germline V gene data show CDR1 as SEHNR and CDR2 as FQNEAQ (reference sequence). V was cut by 6 bases and J by 11 bases, with 11 bases left in between. This chain's CDR3 is CASRLQGAQHF. CDR3 in DNA: TGTGCCAGCAGGCTCCAAGGGGCCCAGCATTTT.

This clone was seen only once. The chain uses TRBV5-1 and TRBJ2-3; D is perhaps TRBD1 (6 bases). CDR1 and CDR2 (germline): SGHRS, YFSETQ. V lost 3 bases and J 6 bases, leaving 14 bases between the germline ends. The CDR3 covers 14 residues. CDR3 sequence (DNA): TGCGCCAGCAGCTCACAGGGTTTGACGGATACGCAGTATTTT. Encoded protein: CASSSQGLTDTQYF.

The CDR3 DNA sequence: TGTGCCAGCTCACCGGGACCCAACTATGGCTACACCTTC. Its protein product is CASSPGPNYGYTF. The J gene is TRBJ1-2, the V gene TRBV11-2; perhaps TRBD1 as D (5 bases). V lost 8 bases and J lost 2, with 12 bases in between. The CDR3 runs 13 residues. Germline lookup yields CDR1 SGHAT and CDR2 FQNNGV.

The V call is TRBV19, the J call TRBJ1-1; 8 bases fit TRBD1. Germline V gene data show CDR1 as LNHDA and CDR2 as SQIVND (reference sequence). With 2 bases clipped from V and 0 bases from J, the junction kept 5 bases outside the gene matches. The CDR3 totals 16 residues. The CDR3 DNA reads as TGTGCCAGTAGTATATCACAGGGGGGAATGAACACTGAAGCTTTCTTT. Translation gives CASSISQGGMNTEAFF.

The chain carries TRBV27 and TRBJ1-1; D perhaps matches TRBD1 (5 bases). The CDR3 totals 16 residues. CDR1 is MNHEY and CDR2 is SMNVEV in the germline V gene (reference sequence). Trimming left V 6 bases short and J 4 bases short, with 21 bases between. The CDR3 sequence is CASRPTGTVGPTEAFF. Written as DNA, the CDR3 is TGTGCCAGCAGACCTACCGGGACGGTCGGGCCCACTGAAGCTTTCTTT.

The chain couples TRBV7-5 to TRBJ1-4; the D call TRBD1 from the table was never checked on the DNA. TRBV7-5 is designated a pseudogene. The CDR3 consists of 19 residues. The CDR3: CVRSLGQRQGASHLGELFF. CDR3 in DNA: TGTGTCAGAAGCTTAGGACAGCGACAGGGGGCGTCCCACCTAGGAGAACTGTTTTTT.

The chain is built from TRBV7-8 and TRBJ1-2; D is ambiguous. The CDR3 covers 15 residues. V was pared by 2 bases and J by 5 bases, with 15 bases between. The germline gives CDR1 SGHVS, CDR2 FQNEAQ. The chain's CDR3 is CASSLLQAGAYGYTF. Here the CDR3 DNA reads TGTGCCAGCAGCTTACTTCAGGCCGGCGCTTATGGCTACACCTTC.

This chain uses TRBV10-3 with TRBJ1-6; D is undetermined. CDR3 length equals 12 residues. Trimming stripped 0 bases from V and 7 bases from J, with 1 base between. CDR1 and CDR2 (germline): ENHRY, SYGVKD. CDR3 DNA: TGTGCCATCAGTGAGTCGAATTCACCCCTCCACTTT. Protein product: CAISESNSPLHF.

This rearrangement joins TRBV5-1 to TRBJ1-2, with D perhaps matching TRBD1 (6 bases). The CDR3 consists of 15 residues. From germline, CDR1 is SGHRS and CDR2 YFSETQ. Between the trimmed V and J ends, which lost 0 bases and 2 bases, there was a span of 11 bases. Written as DNA, the CDR3 is TGCGCCAGCAGCTTGGAACTAGGGGGGAACTATGGCTACACCTTC. This encodes CASSLELGGNYGYTF.

This clone was detected once. The chain uses TRBV6-5 and TRBJ1-6, with D tentatively TRBD1 (6 bases). The CDR3 runs 16 residues. Trimming left V 3 bases short and J 2 bases short, with 11 bases between. Germline V gene sequence: CDR1 MNHEY, CDR2 SVGAGI. The CDR3 region is CASSYQGNTYNSPLHF. CDR3 bases: TGTGCCAGCAGTTATCAGGGGAATACCTATAATTCACCCCTCCACTTT.

The DNA of the CDR3 is TGTGCCATCAGGCGGACAGGGGGCAACACTGAAGCTTTCTTT. It is translated as CAIRRTGGNTEAFF. V gene TRBV10-3 combines with J gene TRBJ1-1; 11 nucleotides match TRBD1. This CDR3 contains 14 residues. Germline V gene data show CDR1 as ENHRY and CDR2 as SYGVKD. The trim removed 6 bases at V and 2 bases at J, leaving 2 bases unmatched.

The chain joins TRBV7-8 to TRBJ2-5; the match to TRBD2 covers 10 bases. After removal of 8 bases from V and 4 bases from J, the junction contained 7 bases not matched to a gene. Germline-derived CDR1 and CDR2 are SGHVS and FQNEAQ. The length of the CDR3 is 14 residues. In DNA, the CDR3 is TGTGCCAGCTCCAATCTAGCGGGGGTAGAGACCCAGTACTTC. Its protein product is CASSNLAGVETQYF.

The gene calls are TRBV11-1 and TRBJ1-4; D possibly corresponds to TRBD1 (5 bases). Trimming shortened V by 5 bases and J by 0 bases, and 10 bases separated the two germline ends. Germline CDR1 is SGHAT and CDR2 is FQDESV (reference sequence). This CDR3 region has 15 residues. DNA for the CDR3: TGTGCCAGCAGCCTGGACATCGCAACTAATGAAAAACTGTTTTTT. Its protein is CASSLDIATNEKLFF.

This clone was counted once. The V gene is TRBV5-1, the J gene TRBJ2-7; D gene ambiguous. Germline CDR1 reads SGHRS; CDR2 reads YFSETQ. V lost 0 bases, J lost 1 base, and 5 bases lay in between. The CDR3 length is 13 residues. This CDR3 is CASSLGRSYEQYF. The CDR3 DNA follows: TGCGCCAGCAGCTTGGGCAGGTCCTACGAGCAGTACTTC.

This rearrangement joins TRBV5-1 to TRBJ2-2; 8 bases are shared with TRBD1. Germline CDR1 reads SGHRS; CDR2 reads YFSETQ. V shed 3 bases, J shed 2 bases, and the junction held 6 bases outside the gene matches. The CDR3 length is 16 residues. The CDR3 nucleotides read TGCGCCAGCAGCTCAGGACAGGGATTTAACACCGGGGAGCTGTTTTTT. Protein: CASSSGQGFNTGELFF.

This rearrangement joins TRBV11-2 to TRBJ2-3, with 11 nucleotides matching TRBD2. V was clipped by 3 bases and J by 3 bases; unmatched bases: 8. CDR3 length equals 17 residues. Germline-derived CDR1 and CDR2 are SGHAT and FQNNGV. The CDR3 coding sequence is TGTGCCAGCAGCTTGACCGTAGCGGGGGGGCTTACAGATACGCAGTATTTT. As protein: CASSLTVAGGLTDTQYF.

The chain recombines TRBV11-1 with TRBJ2-1; 7 nucleotides agree with TRBD2. CDR3 size: 17 residues. V was clipped by 3 bases and J by 5 bases; unmatched bases: 13. CDR1 and CDR2 from the germline V gene are SGHAT and FQDESV (reference sequence). CDR3 coding DNA: TGTGCCAGCAGCTTGGAGACTAGCCCTATCTTCAACAATGAGCAGTTCTTC. Its translation: CASSLETSPIFNNEQFF.

V gene TRBV12-5 combines with J gene TRBJ2-2, with unresolved D. In germline, CDR1 is LGHNT, CDR2 FRNRAP. The ends were cut back, 0 bases at V and 0 bases at J, with 2 bases in the middle. The CDR3 length is 14 residues. This chain's CDR3 is CASGLVPNTGELFF. The CDR3 DNA reads as TGTGCTAGTGGTTTGGTGCCGAACACCGGGGAGCTGTTTTTT.

The chain employs TRBV5-1 and TRBJ2-7; perhaps TRBD1 as D (6 bases). Trimming left V 2 bases short and J 7 bases short, with 19 bases between. CDR1 is SGHRS, CDR2 YFSETQ, per germline. The CDR3 totals 15 residues. In DNA form, the CDR3 reads TGCGCCAGCAGCTTAGGCGTACAGGGTGTATGGGAGCAGTACTTC. It codes for CASSLGVQGVWEQYF.

The V gene is TRBV30, the J gene TRBJ2-7; 11 nucleotides agree with TRBD1. Germline-derived CDR1 and CDR2 are GTSNPN and SVGIG (reference sequence). V gave up 4 bases and J gave up 3 bases; unmatched junction bases: 8. The CDR3 is made up of 15 amino acids. The CDR3 nucleotides are TGTGCCTGGAAAGCCCCCGGGACAGGGGGCTACGAGCAGTACTTC. Its protein is CAWKAPGTGGYEQYF.

The J gene is TRBJ2-4, the V gene TRBV9; the D is unclear. V lost 4 bases to trimming and J lost 0 bases, with 35 bases between them. This CDR3 comprises 23 residues. Germline CDR1 is SGDLS and CDR2 is YYNGEE. This CDR3 is CASSSRRGVALSGGVLAKNIQYF. Written as DNA, the CDR3 is TGTGCCAGCAGCTCTAGACGAGGTGTGGCTCTCTCGGGCGGCGTCCTAGCCAAAAACATTCAGTACTTC.

The chain has TRBV9 and TRBJ1-2, with TRBD1 matching over 10 bases. The CDR3 covers 15 residues. Trimming removed 0 bases from V and 7 bases from J; junction bases left unmatched: 6. Per the germline V gene, CDR1 is SGDLS and CDR2 is YYNGEE. The CDR3: CASSVEGQGRGGYTF. The CDR3 nucleotides are TGTGCCAGCAGCGTAGAGGGACAGGGGAGGGGTGGCTACACCTTC.